This T cell receptor (beta chain) was captured by sequencing in a study of blood T cell repertoires in COVID-19 (dated by TCRdb to the early 2020s). In terms of the full investigation: Samples from collaborators originated in the United States, Italy and Spain and spanned both the acute and convalescent phases of COVID-19. The prospective study material was composed of cDNA or gDNA derived from T cells, B-cell-depleted T cells, or PBMCs. Subjects who had been exposed to COVID-19, were actively infected with it, or had recovered from it provided the deeply sampled blood TCRbeta repertoires that made up the dataset. The repertoires were released in a freely available public database intended as a resource for research on the immune response to SARS-CoV-2. The samples were drawn from two sources: the first 160 participants of the ongoing ImmuneRACE study, and 1,254 subjects contributed by 6 global collaborators. A de-identified subject ID, COVID-19 status, age in years and sex were almost always included in the sample metadata. Where available, HLA class I and class II types were obtained from metadata supplied by the sample provider rather than from assay-based typing. The full study reports these points: The amount of clinical and demographic metadata varied by source and participant and was provided uncurated.

As for this clone: Its antigen target is currently unknown. Base-call qualities are not available, and no considerably larger clone is one nucleotide away.

TCRbeta CDR3 regions were amplified from genomic DNA by means of the immunoSEQ Assay, a bias-controlled multiplex PCR. As for how the authors treated the data: The number of nucleated cells in each sample was estimated from the amplification of reference gene primers within the assay. To quantify the absolute abundance of each unique TCRbeta CDR3 rearrangement, sequence reads were collapsed and filtered. For each sample, productive Simpson clonality was calculated as the square root of Simpson's diversity index over productive rearrangements. TCRdb obtained this table from immuneACCESS and retained in-frame rearrangements with V and J assigned. These tables miss some clones; where compared with another copy, unresolved V genes account for less than half of the shortfall, and the remainder is unexplained. Clone size and V and J calls were adopted from that table, with D and trimming inferred from the DNA. This sample holds about 260,000 clones; almost 90% were observed only once. Clones ranked in the top ten supply 10% to 12% of the sample.

From the cysteine up to the phenylalanine, the CDR3 has a length of 15 residues. The kept DNA is CDR3 alone, 45 bases in frame from the first base. Trimming accounts for 5 bases at V and 3 bases at J, while the number of junction bases matched to no gene is 10. From a lookup of the germline V gene, CDR1 and CDR2 are SGHTA and FQGNSA. At one collaborating source in Seattle, patients were enrolled during active infection and were followed longitudinally through the course of disease. Each collaborating institution followed its own protocols to collect whole blood in K2EDTA tubes. For TCRbeta analysis, collaborator samples were shipped as frozen whole blood, as isolated PBMCs, or as DNA extracted from either sample type.

In this chain, TRBV7-2 is recombined with TRBJ2-7, with 7 bases matching TRBD2. The sample taken for sequencing was peripheral blood. The TCR comes from a woman in her thirties with COVID-19, enrolled during active disease. The DNA sequence reads TGTGCCAGCAGCGTCGGACTAGGAGACTACTACGAGCAGTACTTC. Translated, it gives CASSVGLGDYYEQYF.